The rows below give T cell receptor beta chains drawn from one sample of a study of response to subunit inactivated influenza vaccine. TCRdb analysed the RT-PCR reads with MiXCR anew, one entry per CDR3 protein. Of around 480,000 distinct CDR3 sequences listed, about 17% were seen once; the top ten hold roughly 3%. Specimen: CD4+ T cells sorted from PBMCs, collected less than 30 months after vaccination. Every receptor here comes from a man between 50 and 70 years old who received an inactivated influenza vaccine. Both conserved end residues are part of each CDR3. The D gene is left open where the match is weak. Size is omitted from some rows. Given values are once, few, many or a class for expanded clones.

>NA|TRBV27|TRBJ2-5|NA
CASSFRVGQTQYF
TGTGCCAGCAGTTTTCGGGTTGGCCAGACCCAGTACTTC
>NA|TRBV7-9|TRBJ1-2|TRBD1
CASSPEDRGYGYTF
TGTGCCAGCAGCCCTGAAGACAGGGGCTATGGCTACACCTTC
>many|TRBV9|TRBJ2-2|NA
CASSRTLNTGELFF
TGTGCCAGCAGCCGGACACTGAACACCGGGGAGCTGTTTTTT
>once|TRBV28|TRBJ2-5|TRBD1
CASRSNRGRSQETQYF
TGTGCCAGCAGATCTAACAGGGGGCGAAGCCAAGAGACCCAGTACTTC
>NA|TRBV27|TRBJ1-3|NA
CASSLSWRTGNTIYF
TGTGCCAGCAGTTTGTCGTGGCGGACTGGAAACACCATATATTTT
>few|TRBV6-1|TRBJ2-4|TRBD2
CASRGTSSTGWDF
TGTGCCAGCAGAGGGACTAGCTCCACGGGGTGGGACTTC
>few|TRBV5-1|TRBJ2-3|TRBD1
CASSFGQATDTQYF
TGCGCCAGCAGCTTTGGACAGGCCACAGATACGCAGTATTTT
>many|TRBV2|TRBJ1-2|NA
CASTTLISYGYTF
TGTGCCAGCACCACCCTCATCTCTTATGGCTACACCTTC
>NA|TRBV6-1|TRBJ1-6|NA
CASSLFVTDSPLHF
TGTGCCAGCAGCCTCTTTGTGACTGATTCACCCCTCCACTTT
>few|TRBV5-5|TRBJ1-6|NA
CASSIGTSNNSPLHF
TGTGCCAGCAGCATCGGGACGTCCAATAATTCACCCCTCCACTTT
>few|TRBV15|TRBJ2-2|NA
CATSRVGGRTGELFF
TGTGCCACCAGCAGAGTCGGGGGGCGCACCGGGGAGCTGTTTTTT
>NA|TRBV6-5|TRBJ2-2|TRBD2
CASSYWRGGPGELFF
TGTGCCAGCAGTTACTGGCGGGGGGGGCCCGGGGAGCTGTTTTTT
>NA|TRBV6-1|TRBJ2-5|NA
CASSVQGEETQYF
TGTGCCAGCAGTGTTCAGGGTGAGGAGACCCAGTACTTC
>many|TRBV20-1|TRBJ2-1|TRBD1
CSAAGTGINEQFF
TGCAGTGCGGCCGGGACAGGGATCAATGAGCAGTTCTTC
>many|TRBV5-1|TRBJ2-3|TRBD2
CASSSSPSGVGDTQYF
TGCGCCAGCAGCTCCTCACCTAGCGGGGTGGGAGATACGCAGTATTTT